Listed here is a single T cell receptor (beta chain). This entry is derived from a study of blood T cell repertoires in COVID-19. Study in general: Sources were T cells, B-cell-depleted T cells, or PBMCs; the material itself was cDNA or gDNA.

Clones were sequenced by immunoSEQ multiplex PCR, and TCRdb holds only the in-frame ones, with some missing. The sample lists 90,000 to 110,000 clones; under 90% were seen once. V lost 3 bases and J 3 bases, leaving 8 bases between the germline ends. CDR3 length: 13 residues. The J gene is TRBJ1-2, the V gene TRBV12-3 or TRBV12-4; D is possibly TRBD1 (5 bases). The source material was peripheral blood. This sequence was found in a woman aged 45-65 years with acute or convalescent COVID-19. In DNA form, the CDR3 reads TGTGCCAGCAGTTTGGGGGAGGACTATGGCTACACCTTC. Amino acids: CASSLGEDYGYTF.